One sample yielded the 14 T cell receptor beta chains listed below, sequenced in a study of T cell repertoires in cytomegalovirus infection. TCRdb reprocessed the reads via MiXCR and lists one record per CDR3 protein. The sample has some 680,000 distinct CDR3 sequences, approximately 40% seen once; the top ten hold under 3%. The sequenced material came from PBMCs. The receptors come from a human donor in good health (CMV status not recorded). Some clones in this sample may be carry-over from other donors' samples.

A few counts support this clonotype. The CDR3 bases are TGTGCCAGCAGACCCCAGAACTCCTACGAGCAGTACTTC. Protein: CASRPQNSYEQYF. The chain joins TRBV6-6 to TRBJ2-7, with D hard to call. The CDR3 extends over 13 amino acids. Germline V gives CDR1 MNHNY, CDR2 SVGAGI (reference sequence). V lost 6 bases and J lost 0, with 9 bases in between.

This clonotype was detected a few times. CDR3 DNA: TGCAGCAAATCCGAGGGGGCCCAAGAGACCCAGTACTTC. This sequence encodes CSKSEGAQETQYF. The chain uses TRBV29-1 and TRBJ2-5; TRBD1 matches 7 bases. V was clipped by 8 bases and J by 1 base; unmatched bases: 7. Germline CDR1 SQVTM, CDR2 ANQGSEA. The CDR3 length is 13 residues.

This clonotype appeared a few times. V is TRBV7-2 and J is TRBJ2-1; D may correspond to TRBD1 or TRBD2 (5 bases each). Germline V gives CDR1 SGHTA, CDR2 FQGNSA. The CDR3 loop spans 18 amino acids. V was cut by 8 bases and J by 0 bases, with 23 bases left in between. CDR3 DNA: TGTGCCAGCTCCGGGACCAACAGCCAGACCCGCTCCTACAATGAGCAGTTCTTC. Its translation: CASSGTNSQTRSYNEQFF.

The rearrangement joins TRBV28 to TRBJ2-7; TRBD2 matches at 11 bases. CDR3 length: 21 residues. CDR1 and CDR2 from the germline V gene are MDHEN and SYDVKM. V was clipped by 4 bases and J by 3 bases; unmatched bases: 23. Here the CDR3 DNA reads TGTGCCAGCAGTTCCACAGGGGAGGGGAGACTAGCGGGACGTGATATCTACGAGCAGTACTTC. It is translated as CASSSTGEGRLAGRDIYEQYF. Full variable domain (rest looked up from reference TRBV28 and TRBJ2-7): DVKVTQSSRYLVKRTGEKVFLECVQDMDHENMFWYRQDPGLGLRLIYFSYDVKMKEKGDIPEGYSVSREKKERFSLILESASTNQTSMYLCASSSTGEGRLAGRDIYEQYFGPGTRLTVT.

The CDR3, as DNA: TGTGCCAGCACCCCCCGGGGTTATAATAATGGCTACACCTTC. This encodes CASTPRGYNNGYTF. The rearrangement joins TRBV28 to TRBJ1-2; D unresolved. Trimming stripped 7 bases from V and 6 bases from J, with 18 bases between. This CDR3 has 14 amino acids. In germline, CDR1 is MDHEN, CDR2 SYDVKM.

This clonotype has only a few counts. V usage is TRBV6-2 or TRBV6-3 and J usage is TRBJ2-1, with 7 bases fitting TRBD1. The CDR3 runs 13 residues. Germline assignment: CDR1 MNHEY and CDR2 SVGEGT. J lost 10 bases, V lost 0 bases, and 3 bases had no gene match. The CDR3 region is CASSYSRQGEQFF. CDR3 in DNA: TGTGCCAGCAGTTACTCGAGACAGGGAGAGCAGTTCTTC.

This clonotype appeared a few times. In DNA, the CDR3 is TGCAGTGCTAGTTCATGGGACAAAGAAGAGACCCAGTACTTC. Protein product: CSASSWDKEETQYF. V gene TRBV20-1 combines with J gene TRBJ2-5; possibly TRBD1 for D (6 bases). CDR1 and CDR2 (germline): DFQATT, SNEGSKA (reference sequence). The CDR3 extends over 14 amino acids. The ends were cut back, 3 bases at V and 3 bases at J, with 14 bases in the middle.

The V call is TRBV19, the J call TRBJ2-2; D ambiguous. The CDR3 sequence is 16 residues long. Per the germline V gene, CDR1 is LNHDA and CDR2 is SQIVND (reference sequence). The V end was cut by 5 bases, the J end by 6 bases, with 19 bases between. CDR3 loop: CASSPIRALGAGELFF. The CDR3 DNA follows: TGTGCCAGTAGTCCAATTAGGGCGTTAGGCGCCGGGGAGCTGTTTTTT. Full variable domain (remainder filled in from reference TRBV19 and TRBJ2-2): DGGITQSPKYLFRKEGQNVTLSCEQNLNHDAMYWYRQDPGQGLRLIYYSQIVNDFQKGDIAEGYSVSREKKESFPLTVTSAQKNPTAFYLCASSPIRALGAGELFFGEGSRLTVL.

This clonotype was detected a few times. V is TRBV2 and J is TRBJ1-5; perhaps TRBD1 as D (5 bases). CDR1 and CDR2 (germline): SNHLY, FYNNEI. V was cut by 8 bases and J by 0 bases, with 14 bases left in between. This CDR3 contains 15 residues. CDR3 sequence (DNA): TGTGCCAGCCTCCGGGACGATGATAGCAATCAGCCCCAGCATTTT. This translates into CASLRDDDSNQPQHF.

The V gene is TRBV7-2, the J gene TRBJ2-5, with unresolved D. The germline V and J ends were trimmed by 3 bases and 7 bases, with 6 bases remaining between them. Germline lookup yields CDR1 SGHTA and CDR2 FQGNSA. The CDR3 totals 11 residues. CDR3 coding DNA: TGTGCCAGCAGCTTCACGCGGACCCAGTACTTC. Protein sequence: CASSFTRTQYF.

This clonotype was seen a few times. The chain has TRBV30 and TRBJ2-5, with D uncertain. Looked up from germline, CDR1 is GTSNPN and CDR2 is SVGIG (reference sequence). The CDR3 totals 12 residues. Trimming took off 5 bases at V and 0 bases at J, with 7 bases between the two ends. CDR3 loop: CAWDTYQETQYF. The CDR3 region has the DNA TGTGCCTGGGACACGTACCAAGAGACCCAGTACTTC.

This rearrangement joins TRBV28 to TRBJ1-4; possibly TRBD1 for D (6 bases). In germline, CDR1 is MDHEN, CDR2 SYDVKM. Trimming removed 9 bases from V and 5 bases from J, with 13 bases in between. This CDR3 contains 13 residues. Here the CDR3 reads CASREGTNEKLFF. The CDR3 bases are TGTGCCAGTCGGGAGGGGACAAATGAAAAACTGTTTTTT.

In regard to this clonotype: It is unclear where the CDR3 begins or ends on the DNA, so no DNA is shown, and the CDR3 is as TCRdb lists it. The rearrangement uses TRBV5-6 and TRBJ2-1. Ends included, the CDR3 has 16 residues. The V gene's germline CDR1 is SGHDT and CDR2 YYEEEE. CDR3 protein: CASSLVAGGSYNERFF.

Note on this clonotype: The junction differs from germline at one of its ends, possibly a read error. This chain joins TRBV19 and TRBJ1-2; D may be TRBD1 (6 bases). The CDR3 covers 16 residues. Germline V gene lookup returns CDR1 LNHDA and CDR2 SQIVND (reference sequence). The CDR3 nucleotides read TGTGCCAGTAGTGCCAGGATACTTCGGACAGCCTATGTCTACACCTTC. Its translation is CASSARILRTAYVYTF. Full variable domain (missing parts from reference TRBV19 and TRBJ1-2): DGGITQSPKYLFRKEGQNVTLSCEQNLNHDAMYWYRQDPGQGLRLIYYSQIVNDFQKGDIAEGYSVSREKKESFPLTVTSAQKNPTAFYLCASSARILRTAYVYTFGSGTRLTVV.